The source of this T cell receptor (beta chain) is a study of T cells in Graves' hyperthyroidism and ophthalmopathy. Findings of the study overall: Ophthalmopathy cases were set apart from stable hyperthyroidism by a 13 V-J model.

The CDR3 extends over 13 amino acids. CDR1 and CDR2 (germline): MGHRA, YSYEKL. Trimming took 3 bases from V and 11 from J, leaving 13 bases between them. The source of the PBMCs was approximately 9.5 ml of fresh peripheral blood. Researchers amplified the TCR beta CDR3 regions from RNA transcripts. TCR CDR3 regions were first amplified by RT-PCR with HTBI primers. TCRdb called the multiplex PCR reads again in MiXCR, with one record for every CDR3 protein. The sample comprises some 350,000 distinct CDR3 sequences, roughly 15% of which are singletons, and approximately 19% rests with the top ten. To note about this clonotype: As yet, its antigen is unknown.

Sequenced sample: blood. The chain employs TRBV4-1 and TRBJ1-4; D remains ambiguous. This sequence originates from a woman aged 60 to 75 with Graves' ophthalmopathy. CDR3 in DNA: TGCGCCAGCAGCCAGGTGGCCGTTAGGAAACTGTTTTTT. This encodes CASSQVAVRKLFF.